This is a list of T cell receptor beta chains from one sample in a study of cytomegalovirus exposure and HLA in healthy donors. Clones were read by immunoSEQ multiplex PCR, and TCRdb kept only the in-frame ones, dropping some. The sample records around 100,000 clones, approximately 85% being singletons. The sample comprised PBMCs. The receptors originated from a man younger than 45 in good health and CMV-seronegative. The CDR3 runs from the conserved cysteine through the conserved F or W. Each record gives: J gene, clone size, CDR3 length, D gene, V gene, CDR3 DNA, CDR3 protein. A D gene is named only where the DNA matches it firmly. Part of the rows lack a size; the others show once, few, many or a class for expanded clones.

TRBJ1-1 | . | 15 | TRBD1 | TRBV6-4 | TGTGCCAGCAGGCCTAGGGGGCAGGGGAACACTGAAGCTTTCTTT | CASRPRGQGNTEAFF
TRBJ2-6 | . | 15 | TRBD1 | TRBV29-1 | TGCAGCGTGGGGACAGCAATCTCTGGGGCCAACGTCCTGACTTTC | CSVGTAISGANVLTF
TRBJ2-5 | . | 17 | . | TRBV14 | TGTGCCAGCAGCCAAGATAGTATAAACCTTCTCCAAGAGACCCAGTACTTC | CASSQDSINLLQETQYF
TRBJ2-1 | . | 13 | . | TRBV7-2 | TGTGCCAGCAGCTTATTACAGTTAAATGAGCAGTTCTTC | CASSLLQLNEQFF
TRBJ2-3 | . | 17 | . | TRBV13 | TGTGCCAGCAGCTCCCCTACGGGAGAATTGGGTGGAGATACGCAGTATTTT | CASSSPTGELGGDTQYF
TRBJ2-3 | . | 15 | TRBD2 | TRBV7-9 | TGTGCCAGCAGCCACTTAGCGGGGCTCACAGATACGCAGTATTTT | CASSHLAGLTDTQYF
TRBJ2-7 | . | 16 | TRBD1 | TRBV14 | TGTGCCAGCAGCCATCCCGGGACAGGGGTCTCCTACGAGCAGTACTTC | CASSHPGTGVSYEQYF
TRBJ2-7 | few | 13 | . | TRBV6-1 | TGTGCCAGCAGTGAAGCAAGTAGGGGCGAGCAGTACTTC | CASSEASRGEQYF
TRBJ1-3 | . | 19 | TRBD1 | TRBV15 | TGTGCCACCAGACCAGAAGGGGACAGGGAAAGTCCGGGCGGAAACACCATATATTTT | CATRPEGDRESPGGNTIYF
TRBJ1-2 | . | 13 | . | TRBV11-1 | TGTGCCAGCAGCGCCACGGTTAACTATGGCTACACCTTC | CASSATVNYGYTF
TRBJ2-1 | . | 16 | TRBD2 | TRBV19 | TGTGCCAGTAGGTCGACTAGCGGGAGCTCCTACAATGAGCAGTTCTTC | CASRSTSGSSYNEQFF
TRBJ2-7 | . | 12 | . | TRBV29-1 | TGCAGCGTTGGGTCCGGGGGCTACGAGCAGTACTTC | CSVGSGGYEQYF
TRBJ1-4 | . | 15 | TRBD1 | TRBV6-6 | TGTGCCAGCAGTTACAACGGACAGGGACGCGAAAAACTGTTTTTT | CASSYNGQGREKLFF
TRBJ1-1 | . | 15 | TRBD1 | TRBV10-3 | TGTGCCATCAGTGAGTCGGAGGGGGCAGGCACTGAAGCTTTCTTT | CAISESEGAGTEAFF
TRBJ2-7 | . | 18 | TRBD1 | TRBV4-3 | TGCGCCAGCAGCCAAGATCGTATAGGGACAGGGGGAATCTACGAGCAGTACTTC | CASSQDRIGTGGIYEQYF
TRBJ1-2 | . | 14 | . | TRBV7-9 | TGTGCCAGCACCCCTGGCAGGGGTAGCTATGGCTACACCTTC | CASTPGRGSYGYTF
TRBJ2-3 | few | 19 | . | TRBV4-3 | TGCGCCAGCAGCCCCACGGAGAGGGAGTTGCCCGGGGGTAAGGGGACGCAGTATTTT | CASSPTERELPGGKGTQYF
TRBJ1-1 | . | 13 | . | TRBV5-1 | TGCGCCAGCAGCTTGGACAGGAACACTGAAGCTTTCTTT | CASSLDRNTEAFF
TRBJ1-5 | . | 13 | . | TRBV19 | TGTGCCAGCAGCAGGAGGGGAAGTCAGCCCCAGCATTTT | CASSRRGSQPQHF
TRBJ1-5 | once | 15 | . | TRBV6-5 | TGTGCCAGCAGTAGGGGGGACTATAGCAATCAGCCCCAGCATTTT | CASSRGDYSNQPQHF
TRBJ2-7 | . | 17 | TRBD1 | TRBV6-1 | TGTGCCAGCAGTGGGTACAGGGGGAGGCGGAGCGAGGACGAGCAGTACTTC | CASSGYRGRRSEDEQYF
TRBJ1-2 | . | 14 | . | TRBV5-4 | TGTGCCAGCAGCTTGGGGGGGCAAAACTATGGCTACACCTTC | CASSLGGQNYGYTF
TRBJ2-5 | . | 14 | TRBD2 | TRBV30 | TGTGCCCGCCGGACTAGCGGAGCCAAAGAGACCCAGTACTTC | CARRTSGAKETQYF
TRBJ2-3 | . | 15 | TRBD2 | TRBV7-9 | TGTGCCAGCAGCTTAGCGGCGGGAGCTAGAGATACGCAGTATTTT | CASSLAAGARDTQYF
TRBJ2-1 | once | 16 | . | TRBV2 | TGTGCCAGCACCGGCGGCAGACGACCCGGCTACAATGAGCAGTTCTTC | CASTGGRRPGYNEQFF
TRBJ2-3 | . | 13 | . | TRBV11-3 | TGTGCCAGCAGTCTAAATAGCGCAGATACGCAGTATTTT | CASSLNSADTQYF
TRBJ2-3 | . | 17 | . | TRBV7-5 | TGTGTCAGAAGCTTAATCGATCCGGGAGCTTACACAGATACGCAGTATTTT | CVRSLIDPGAYTDTQYF
TRBJ1-5 | . | 15 | . | TRBV6-1 | TGTGCCAGCACCCGGGCGGACGAGGGAGGACAGCCCCAGCATTTT | CASTRADEGGQPQHF
TRBJ2-3 | once | 16 | TRBD2 | TRBV10-3 | TGTGCCATCAGTGAGGGGCTAGCGGACGGCACAGATACGCAGTATTTT | CAISEGLADGTDTQYF
TRBJ1-1 | . | 15 | TRBD1 | TRBV9 | TGTGCCAGCAGCGGCGCGCCGGACAGGGTCACTGAAGCTTTCTTT | CASSGAPDRVTEAFF
TRBJ2-7 | . | 14 | . | TRBV18 | TGTGCCAGCTCACCCCAGGGGAAGGTCTACGAGCAGTACTTC | CASSPQGKVYEQYF
TRBJ2-5 | few | 13 | . | TRBV6-5 | TGTGCCAGCTTGAGCCCTAATGGAGAGACCCAGTACTTC | CASLSPNGETQYF
TRBJ2-4 | . | 13 | . | TRBV19 | TGTGCCAGTATGGAGAGCGTCAAAAACATTCAGTACTTC | CASMESVKNIQYF
TRBJ2-7 | . | 12 | . | TRBV27 | TGTGCCAGCAGGGACACGTCCTACGAGCAGTACTTC | CASRDTSYEQYF
TRBJ2-2 | once | 12 | . | TRBV25-1 | TGTGCCAGCAACGGGAACACCGGGGAGCTGTTTTTT | CASNGNTGELFF
TRBJ1-1 | . | 16 | . | TRBV30 | TGTGCCTGGAGACCGACTTACGGGACTAGGAACACTGAAGCTTTCTTT | CAWRPTYGTRNTEAFF
TRBJ1-1 | . | 18 | TRBD1 | TRBV2 | TGTGCCAGCACCGCACGGGGACAGTCCTCCAACTCAAACACTGAAGCTTTCTTT | CASTARGQSSNSNTEAFF
TRBJ1-2 | . | 14 | TRBD1 | TRBV30 | TGTGCCTGGGGCGACCGACAGGGGGCGTATGGCTACACCTTC | CAWGDRQGAYGYTF
TRBJ2-5 | once | 20 | TRBD1 | TRBV5-1 | TGCGCCAGCAGCTTGATCCCTCCAACAACAGGGGGAAGGGAAAAAGAGACCCAGTACTTC | CASSLIPPTTGGREKETQYF
TRBJ2-3 | . | 14 | . | TRBV9 | TGTGCCAGCAGCGTAGGTCAGGGCAGGGATACGCAGTATTTT | CASSVGQGRDTQYF
TRBJ2-5 | . | 15 | TRBD1 | TRBV14 | TGTGCCAGCAGCCAGAACAGGGGGCGAGGGGAGACCCAGTACTTC | CASSQNRGRGETQYF
TRBJ2-5 | . | 15 | . | TRBV7-8 | TGTGCCAGCAGCTACCAAGGCAGGGGCCAAGAGACCCAGTACTTC | CASSYQGRGQETQYF
TRBJ2-7 | . | 17 | TRBD2 | TRBV7-2 | TGTGCCAGCAGCCCAGTGGGGAGACTAGCGGAATACTACGAGCAGTACTTC | CASSPVGRLAEYYEQYF
TRBJ2-7 | . | 14 | TRBD2 | TRBV28 | TGTGCCAGCAGTTGGGGCGGGGGGTACAACGAGCAGTACTTC | CASSWGGGYNEQYF
TRBJ2-2 | once | 16 | . | TRBV21-1 | TGTGCCAGCAGAATACTAGCGACGGAGGACACCGGGGAGCTGTTTTTT | CASRILATEDTGELFF
TRBJ2-5 | . | 16 | TRBD2 | TRBV5-1 | TGCGCCAGCACTCCAGGGACTAGCGGAACACAAGAGACCCAGTACTTC | CASTPGTSGTQETQYF
TRBJ2-3 | once | 12 | TRBD2 | TRBV19 | TGTGCCAGTGGGAGGGCGGGAGATACGCAGTATTTT | CASGRAGDTQYF
TRBJ2-3 | . | 12 | . | TRBV4-2 | TGTGCTCCCCTAGTTAGCACAGATACGCAGTATTTT | CAPLVSTDTQYF
TRBJ2-1 | . | 14 | TRBD2 | TRBV28 | TGTGCCAGCAGTCGTCCGGGGGGCTACAATGAGCAGTTCTTC | CASSRPGGYNEQFF
TRBJ2-2 | . | 16 | TRBD2 | TRBV5-6 | TGTGCCAGCAGCTCCCTCGGGGGGTACGGAACCGGGGAGCTGTTTTTT | CASSSLGGYGTGELFF
TRBJ2-1 | . | 13 | . | TRBV27 | TGTGCCAGCAGTTTAAGTTTACGGGATGAGCAGTTCTTC | CASSLSLRDEQFF
TRBJ2-3 | . | 16 | TRBD2 | TRBV19 | TGTGCCAGTAGTATGTGGCGGGGGGGCCCCACAGATACGCAGTATTTT | CASSMWRGGPTDTQYF
TRBJ2-7 | . | 14 | . | TRBV5-4 | TGTGCCAGCAGCTTGACCCGGGATACCTACGAGCAGTACTTC | CASSLTRDTYEQYF
TRBJ1-4 | . | 18 | . | TRBV21-1 | TGTGCCAGCAGCCTACGGGACAGGGGGAGTATAGTTAATGAAAAACTGTTTTTT | CASSLRDRGSIVNEKLFF